This T cell receptor beta chain was identified in a study of blood T cell repertoires in COVID-19. In the study overall: Both acute and convalescent COVID-19 samples were obtained from the United States, Italy and Spain.

The CDR3 runs 15 residues. The ends were cut back, 2 bases at V and 3 bases at J, with 13 bases in the middle. Germline assignment: CDR1 MNHNY and CDR2 SVGAGI (reference sequence). Per the authors' pipeline: Estimated nucleated cell counts came from reference gene primer amplification. Assay used: immunoSEQ multiplex PCR; TCRdb lists only in-frame clones, some missing. V and J calls and clone size are those listed in that table; D and trimming were worked out from the DNA. The data show roughly 250,000 clones, with approximately 80% seen just once and just under 3% held by the top ten. The sample comprised peripheral blood. The receptor's source is a woman aged 55-75 years with active or convalescent COVID-19. V gene TRBV6-6 combines with J gene TRBJ1-1; unclear D gene. CDR3 DNA sequence: TGTGCCAGCAGTTACCGTAGGGAGCCCGACACTGAAGCTTTCTTT. Encoded protein: CASSYRREPDTEAFF.